This T cell receptor (beta chain) was found in a study of blood T cell repertoires in COVID-19 (dated by TCRdb to the early 2020s). At the level of the whole study: Samples from collaborators originated in the United States, Italy and Spain and spanned both the acute and convalescent phases of COVID-19. The material from the prospective study consisted of cDNA or gDNA derived from T cells, B-cell-depleted T cells, or PBMCs. Deeply sampled blood TCRbeta repertoires from subjects exposed to, actively infected with, or recovered from COVID-19 were included in the dataset. The repertoires were released in a freely available public database intended as a resource for research on the immune response to SARS-CoV-2. Samples came from the ongoing ImmuneRACE study (first 160 participants) plus 1,254 subjects from 6 global collaborators. Sample metadata almost always included a de-identified subject ID, COVID-19 status, age in years and sex. HLA class I and class II types, where available, came from metadata supplied by the sample provider rather than from assay-based typing. General study outcomes and caveats: The amount of clinical and demographic metadata varied by source and participant and was provided uncurated.

Whole blood was collected in K2EDTA tubes by collaborating institutions according to the institutions' own protocols. For TCRbeta analysis, collaborators shipped samples as frozen whole blood, isolated PBMCs, or DNA extracted from either of those sample types. TCRbeta CDR3 regions were amplified from genomic DNA using the immunoSEQ Assay, a bias-controlled multiplex PCR. Concerning the study's data processing: The number of nucleated cells in each sample was estimated from the amplification of reference gene primers within the assay. To quantify the absolute abundance of each unique TCRbeta CDR3 rearrangement, sequence reads were collapsed and filtered. For each sample, productive Simpson clonality was calculated by taking the square root of Simpson's diversity index across productive rearrangements. TCRdb's version of the immuneACCESS table is confined to in-frame rearrangements and falls short of the full clone set. An unresolved V gene accounts for under half of the shortfall where checked; the remainder is of unknown origin. Clone size and the V and J calls come from that table; the DNA yielded D and trimming. The sample contains some 20,000 clones, around 90% of them found a single time. The ten largest account for roughly 8.3% of the sample.

The CDR3 contains 16 residues, cysteine and phenylalanine counted. The entry retains the CDR3 DNA only, 48 bases that are in frame from base 1. Trimming takes 5 bases off V and 4 bases off J; junction bases not matched to a gene: 9. The germline V gene specifies MDHEN as CDR1 and SYDVKM as CDR2. Worth noting for this clone: Its antigen has not been determined. Base qualities are not at hand, and no much larger clone is one base apart.

Specimen: peripheral blood. The sequence joins TRBV28 to TRBJ2-7, with 12 bases matching TRBD1. The sequence was collected from a human donor in a cohort sampled during active COVID-19. The donor label of this sample is uncertain. The CDR3 has the sequence CASSRPGQGARYEQYF. The bases read TGTGCCAGCAGTCGACCGGGACAGGGGGCAAGGTACGAGCAGTACTTC.